The 8 T cell receptor beta chains below were found in one sample sequenced in a study of OX40 agonist ivuxolimab in advanced cancers. Assay: immunoSEQ multiplex PCR; the TCRdb copy retains only in-frame clones and omits some. The table includes some 35,000 clones, 85% to 90% detected once. Sequencing used CD4+ or CD8+ T cells sorted from blood, obtained in a trial of the OX40 agonist ivuxolimab. Source of these receptors: an adult with an advanced solid tumor such as melanoma, head and neck, liver or kidney cancer.

The chain has TRBV19 and TRBJ2-7; D remains unclear. The CDR3 runs to 12 residues. In germline, CDR1 is LNHDA, CDR2 SQIVND (reference sequence). Trimming cost V 5 bases and J 3 bases, with 8 bases left between them. For the CDR3, the DNA is TGTGCCAGTAGTGCGAGCTACTACGAGCAGTACTTC. Its protein product is CASSASYYEQYF.

This clone was observed a few times. The gene calls are TRBV29-1 and TRBJ1-2, with a tentative D call TRBD1 (6 bases). This CDR3 spans 12 amino acids. The V gene's germline CDR1 is SQVTM and CDR2 ANQGSEA. Trimming took off 1 base at V and 6 bases at J, with 9 bases between the two ends. The CDR3 DNA reads as TGCAGCGTTGAAGGGACAGCCAATGGCTACACCTTC. Protein product: CSVEGTANGYTF.

The chain recombines TRBV6-1 with TRBJ2-7; D not resolved. Germline-derived CDR1 and CDR2 are MNHNS and SASEGT. Trimming cost V 10 bases and J 4 bases, with 14 bases left between them. CDR3 length equals 12 residues. DNA of the CDR3: TGTGCCACACTGAAGAACCTTTACGAGCAGTACTTC. Translating it yields CATLKNLYEQYF.

J is TRBJ1-2 and V is TRBV18, with 8 positions matching TRBD1. With V trimmed by 3 bases and J by 8 bases, 5 bases remained unmatched. Looked up from germline, CDR1 is KGHSH and CDR2 is LQKENI. The CDR3 sequence is 13 residues long. The CDR3 sequence: CASSPPRGQGYTF. For the CDR3, the DNA is TGTGCCAGCTCACCCCCCAGGGGGCAGGGCTACACCTTC.

J is TRBJ2-2 and V is TRBV7-2; the D is unclear. There are 13 residues in the CDR3. The germline V gene has CDR1 SGHTA and CDR2 FQGNSA. The V end lost 2 bases, the J end lost 5 bases, and 6 bases lay between the germline ends. The CDR3 sequence is CASSLSRTGELFF. The CDR3 coding sequence is TGTGCCAGCAGCTTATCTCGGACCGGGGAGCTGTTTTTT.

The chain joins TRBV5-1 to TRBJ2-5; TRBD1 matches at 10 bases. V trimming: 0 bases; J trimming: 4 bases; junction bases outside the gene matches: 6. The CDR3 runs to 16 residues. Germline V CDR1 and CDR2: SGHRS, YFSETQ. The DNA for the CDR3 is TGCGCCAGCAGCTTGGCGGGACAGGGGTTAATAGAGACCCAGTACTTC. This sequence encodes CASSLAGQGLIETQYF.

V is TRBV6-5 and J is TRBJ2-5; D might be TRBD1 or TRBD2, each matching 6 bases. The CDR3 runs to 14 residues. Trimming removed 2 bases from V and 5 bases from J, with 12 bases in between. Germline-derived CDR1 and CDR2 are MNHEY and SVGAGI. The CDR3 DNA follows: TGTGCCAGCAGTTACCGGGGGCACTGGGAGACCCAGTACTTC. Protein product: CASSYRGHWETQYF.

This chain links TRBV2 with TRBJ2-1; D is uncertain. This CDR3 is 14 amino acids long. Trimming removed 8 bases at V and 1 base at J, with 12 bases between. The V gene's germline CDR1 is SNHLY and CDR2 FYNNEI. CDR3 bases: TGTGCCAGCTTAGCCCCAGGTTCCTACAATGAGCAGTTCTTC. This sequence encodes CASLAPGSYNEQFF.